The 17 T cell receptor beta chains presented below share a single source sample, sequenced in a study of CD8+CD57+ T cells in acquired aplastic anemia. All patients picked for sequencing had shown, by flow cytometry, an expansion of CD8+CD57+ cells. Genomic DNA, serving as template, underwent TCR beta VDJ and CDR3 profiling. TCRdb recomputed calls from the reads with MiXCR, one row per CDR3 protein. Here the sample spans some 200,000 distinct CDR3 sequences, 40% to 55% being singletons. Sequenced sample: sorted CD4+, CD8+, or CD8+CD57+ T cells (not recorded which) from PBMCs. The receptors were gathered from a human donor with aplastic anemia.

The rearrangement uses TRBV5-1 and TRBJ1-2, with D possibly matching TRBD1 (5 bases). CDR3 length: 14 residues. V was cut by 2 bases and J by 3 bases, with 11 bases left in between. The germline gives CDR1 SGHRS, CDR2 YFSETQ. The CDR3 here is CASSFGGDYYGYTF. The CDR3, as DNA: TGCGCCAGCAGCTTCGGGGGAGACTACTATGGCTACACCTTC.

V and J are TRBV20-1 and TRBJ1-6; D not certain. Trimming removed 5 bases at V and 7 bases at J, with 15 bases between. CDR1 and CDR2 (germline): DFQATT, SNEGSKA (reference sequence). This CDR3 has 14 residues. The CDR3 region has the DNA TGCAGTGCTCGACGGTCGGTCGTGAATTCACCCCTCCACTTT. It yields the protein CSARRSVVNSPLHF.

This rearrangement joins TRBV5-6 to TRBJ2-7; 8 positions match TRBD1. CDR3 length: 15 residues. Germline trimming cut 5 bases from V and 1 base from J; bases unmatched to any gene: 8. Germline V gene lookup returns CDR1 SGHDT and CDR2 YYEEEE. The CDR3 sequence: CASSGVTGASYEQYF. The CDR3, as DNA: TGTGCCAGCAGTGGTGTGACAGGGGCATCCTACGAGCAGTACTTC.

The chain has TRBV29-1 and TRBJ1-1; 7 bases match TRBD1. The CDR3 has 12 amino acids. V lost 5 bases, J lost 9 bases, and 9 bases stayed unmatched. CDR1 and CDR2 (germline): SQVTM, ANQGSEA. This chain's CDR3 is CSVNPGGTQAFF. CDR3 DNA sequence: TGCAGCGTTAACCCAGGGGGGACTCAAGCTTTCTTT.

This clonotype was seen ten or more times. This chain connects TRBV5-1 to TRBJ1-2; TRBD1 might be the D (5 bases). The CDR3 contains 16 residues. V lost 3 bases and J lost 6, with 21 bases in between. CDR1 is SGHRS, CDR2 YFSETQ, per germline. This chain's CDR3 is CASSSFPTEFENGYTF. The DNA of the CDR3 is TGCGCCAGCAGCTCATTCCCGACAGAATTTGAGAATGGCTACACCTTC.

The chain combines TRBV7-9 with TRBJ2-7, with no clear D. This CDR3 comprises 11 residues. Germline values: CDR1 SEHNR, CDR2 FQNEAQ (reference sequence). The V end was cut by 2 bases, the J end by 5 bases, with 4 bases between. The CDR3 nucleotides are TGTGCCAGCAGCTTATTCAACGAGCAGTACTTC. Protein sequence: CASSLFNEQYF.

The sample holds one count of this clonotype. The CDR3 nucleotides read TGTGCCAGCAGCGTAGCTTACTCCTACAATGAGCAGTTCTTC. Protein product: CASSVAYSYNEQFF. The genes are TRBV9 and TRBJ2-1, with D uncertain. V dropped 0 bases and J dropped 0 bases, with 4 bases sitting between them. CDR1 is SGDLS and CDR2 is YYNGEE in the germline V gene. The CDR3 spans 14 residues.

This clonotype was seen ten or more times. This rearrangement joins TRBV9 to TRBJ1-4, with 10 bases lining up with TRBD1. The CDR3 length is 15 residues. V was clipped by 0 bases and J by 6 bases; unmatched bases: 2. Germline V gene sequence: CDR1 SGDLS, CDR2 YYNGEE. The CDR3, as DNA: TGTGCCAGCAGCGTAGAGACAGGGGGCTATGAAAAACTGTTTTTT. This gives the protein CASSVETGGYEKLFF.

The rearrangement uses TRBV24-1 and TRBJ2-5; weak D call: TRBD2 (5 bases). The CDR3 has 14 amino acids. Trimming cost V 2 bases and J 7 bases, with 13 bases left between them. Germline assignment: CDR1 KGHDR and CDR2 SFDVKD. The CDR3 here is CATSDSRGLGTQYF. CDR3 sequence (DNA): TGTGCCACCAGTGATTCTCGAGGGCTAGGGACCCAGTACTTC.

This clonotype was observed at least ten times. Written as DNA, the CDR3 is TGTGCCAGCAGCTTAGGGGGGGCCGGGAAGCCCTACACCTTC. Its translation: CASSLGGAGKPYTF. The chain uses TRBV7-3 and TRBJ1-2; possibly TRBD1 for D (6 bases). Trimming took 2 bases from V and 10 from J, leaving 17 bases between them. Germline lookup yields CDR1 SGHTA and CDR2 FQGTGA. There are 14 residues in the CDR3.

The V call is TRBV5-4, the J call TRBJ1-2; TRBD1 matches 9 bases. The CDR3 spans 16 residues. Trimming at V came to 1 base and at J to 0 bases, leaving 4 bases not matched to a gene. Germline lookup yields CDR1 SGHNT and CDR2 YYREEE (reference sequence). The DNA of the CDR3 is TGTGCCAGCAGCTTGTTGGGGACAGGGTCTAACTATGGCTACACCTTC. It specifies CASSLLGTGSNYGYTF.

This clonotype has a count of ten or more. The chain carries TRBV3-1 and TRBJ2-5; D is perhaps TRBD1 (5 bases). The CDR3 has 14 amino acids. The V gene lost 1 base and the J gene lost 3 bases, with 9 bases spanning the gap. The germline V gene has CDR1 LGHDT and CDR2 YNNKEL (reference sequence). CDR3 protein: CASSQGPREETQYF. The CDR3 nucleotides read TGTGCCAGCAGCCAAGGTCCCAGGGAAGAGACCCAGTACTTC.

V is TRBV2 and J is TRBJ1-3; no definite D call. The CDR3 is 15 residues long. Trimming took off 6 bases at V and 4 bases at J, with 16 bases between the two ends. Germline V lookup: CDR1 SNHLY, CDR2 FYNNEI. CDR3 DNA sequence: TGTGCCAGCAGCACTAGGCAGCTGGGGGGAAACACCATATATTTT. It yields the protein CASSTRQLGGNTIYF.

The chain is built from TRBV7-8 and TRBJ1-5; the D gene is possibly TRBD1 (6 bases). Germline V gene data show CDR1 as SGHVS and CDR2 as FQNEAQ. V was shortened by 6 bases and J by 4 bases, with 13 bases between the two germline ends. The length of the CDR3 is 14 residues. The CDR3 nucleotides read TGTGCCAGCAGGCCAGGGGACGGGAATCAGCCCCAGCATTTT. It yields the protein CASRPGDGNQPQHF.

This chain joins TRBV6-1 and TRBJ2-7; 7 bases match TRBD1. Looked up from germline, CDR1 is MNHNS and CDR2 is SASEGT. This CDR3 is 14 amino acids long. The junction had 8 bases not matched to a gene; V was cut back by 7 bases and J by 2 bases. The chain's CDR3 is CASKRDRATYEQYF. CDR3 nucleotide sequence: TGTGCCAGCAAACGTGACAGGGCAACCTACGAGCAGTACTTC.

This chain links TRBV29-1 with TRBJ2-1, with TRBD1 identical over 8 bases. CDR1 and CDR2 (germline): SQVTM, ANQGSEA. V lost 4 bases to trimming and J lost 5 bases; unmatched junction nucleotides: 10. This CDR3 has 15 amino acids. CDR3 region: CSVGSRGLLDNEQFF. In DNA form, the CDR3 reads TGCAGCGTTGGAAGCAGGGGGCTTTTGGACAATGAGCAGTTCTTC.

This chain uses TRBV7-9 with TRBJ2-1; 9 bases are shared with TRBD2. CDR1 and CDR2 from the germline V gene are SEHNR and FQNEAQ (reference sequence). The ends lost 5 bases at V and 4 bases at J; junction bases unmatched: 9. This CDR3 region has 16 residues. CDR3 protein: CASSRPSGERYNEQFF. In nucleotides, the CDR3 is TGTGCCAGCAGCCGTCCTAGCGGGGAAAGGTACAATGAGCAGTTCTTC.